This T cell receptor (beta chain) stems from a study of T cells expressing NK-cell markers. Study-wide context: Sorted T-cell subsets CD3+CD56+NKG2C+, CD3+CD56+NKG2C- and CD3+CD56-NKG2C+ were TCR beta-sequenced. Eight donors were sequenced, seven testing HCMV-seropositive and one testing seronegative.

The CDR3 extends over 15 amino acids. From germline, CDR1 is DFQATT and CDR2 SNEGSKA (reference sequence). TCRdb reworked the 5' RACE reads into one entry per CDR3 protein, no DNA. In all, the sample yields about 370,000 distinct CDR3 sequences. Study-wide results and limits: The CD3+CD56-NKG2C+ fraction of several donors was likewise dominated by these clonotypes.

In regard to this clonotype: The target antigen is unknown.

The sample was blood T cells: a sorted CD56 or NKG2C T cell subset, CD4+ or CD8+ T cells, or bulk PBMC T cells (not recorded which). The chain joins TRBV20-1 to TRBJ2-3; TCRdb selects TRBD1, and the lack of DNA leaves this call unchecked. This receptor was taken from a woman between 45 and 60 years old in good health. The CDR3 sequence is CSARESAGQGDTQYF.